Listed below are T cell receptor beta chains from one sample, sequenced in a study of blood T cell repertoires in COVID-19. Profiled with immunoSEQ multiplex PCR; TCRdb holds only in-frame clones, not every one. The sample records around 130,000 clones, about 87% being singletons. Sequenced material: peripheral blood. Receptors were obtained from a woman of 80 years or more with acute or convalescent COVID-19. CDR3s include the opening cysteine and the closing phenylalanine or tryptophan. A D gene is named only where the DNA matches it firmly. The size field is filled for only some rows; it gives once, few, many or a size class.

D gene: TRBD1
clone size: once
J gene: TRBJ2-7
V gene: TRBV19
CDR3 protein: CASSPTGVIYGQYF
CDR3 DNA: TGTGCCAGTTCTCCGACAGGGGTCATCTACGGGCAGTACTTC

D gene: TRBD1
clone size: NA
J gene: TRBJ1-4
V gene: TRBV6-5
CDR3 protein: CASRPRDSNEKLFF
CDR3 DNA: TGTGCCAGCAGGCCCCGGGACAGCAATGAAAAACTGTTTTTT

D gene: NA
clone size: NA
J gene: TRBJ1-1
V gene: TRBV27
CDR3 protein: CASSPGWENTEAFF
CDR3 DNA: TGTGCCAGCAGCCCAGGGTGGGAGAACACTGAAGCTTTCTTT

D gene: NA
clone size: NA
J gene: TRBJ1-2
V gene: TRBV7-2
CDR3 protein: CASSPERAGGYTF
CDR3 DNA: TGTGCCAGCAGCCCGGAAAGGGCGGGTGGCTACACCTTC

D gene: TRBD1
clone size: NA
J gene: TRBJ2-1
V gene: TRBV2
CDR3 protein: CASSSDRGPHNEQFF
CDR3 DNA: TGTGCCAGCAGTTCAGACAGGGGGCCCCACAATGAGCAGTTCTTC

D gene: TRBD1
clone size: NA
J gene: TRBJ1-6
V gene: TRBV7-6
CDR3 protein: CASSLRGDRGGYNSPLHF
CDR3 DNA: TGTGCCAGCAGCTTGAGGGGGGACAGGGGCGGGTATAATTCACCCCTCCACTTT

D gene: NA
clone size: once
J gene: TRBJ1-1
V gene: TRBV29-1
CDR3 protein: CSVEEQGTTEAFF
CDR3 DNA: TGCAGCGTTGAAGAACAGGGTACCACTGAAGCTTTCTTT

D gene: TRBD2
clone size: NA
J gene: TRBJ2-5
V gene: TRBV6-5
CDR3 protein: CASRRTSGGWETQYF
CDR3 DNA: TGTGCCAGCAGGCGGACTAGCGGGGGCTGGGAGACCCAGTACTTC

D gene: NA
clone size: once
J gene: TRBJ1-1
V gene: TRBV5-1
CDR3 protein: CASSPGGGHPNTEAFF
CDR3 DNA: TGCGCCAGCAGCCCCGGGGGTGGACACCCGAACACTGAAGCTTTCTTT

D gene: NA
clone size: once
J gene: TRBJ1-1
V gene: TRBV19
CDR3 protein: CASSIGFGDTEAFF
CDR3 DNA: TGTGCCAGTAGTATTGGTTTCGGGGACACTGAAGCTTTCTTT

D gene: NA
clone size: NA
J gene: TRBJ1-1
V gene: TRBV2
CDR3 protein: CASSGRRMNTEAFF
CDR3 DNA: TGTGCCAGCAGTGGGCGGCGAATGAACACTGAAGCTTTCTTT

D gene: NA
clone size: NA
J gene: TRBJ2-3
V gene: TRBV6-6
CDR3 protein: CASSLLQGIQDTQYF
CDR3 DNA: TGTGCCAGCAGTCTCCTACAGGGAATTCAAGATACGCAGTATTTT

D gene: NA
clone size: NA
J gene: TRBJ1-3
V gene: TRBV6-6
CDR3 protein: CASSSTGYSPGNTIYF
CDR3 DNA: TGTGCCAGCAGCAGCACAGGTTACTCGCCTGGAAACACCATATATTTT

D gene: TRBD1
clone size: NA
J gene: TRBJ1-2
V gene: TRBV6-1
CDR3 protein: CASSARQGAGGYGYTF
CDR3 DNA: TGTGCCAGCAGTGCACGACAGGGGGCAGGGGGGTATGGCTACACCTTC

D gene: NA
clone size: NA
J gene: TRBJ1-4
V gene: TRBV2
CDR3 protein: CASREHQGNEKLFF
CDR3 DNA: TGTGCCAGCAGGGAACACCAGGGGAATGAAAAACTGTTTTTT

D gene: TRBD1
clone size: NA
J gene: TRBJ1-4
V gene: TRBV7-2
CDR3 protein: CASSIGQAREKLFF
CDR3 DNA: TGTGCCAGCAGCATTGGACAGGCCCGTGAAAAACTGTTTTTT

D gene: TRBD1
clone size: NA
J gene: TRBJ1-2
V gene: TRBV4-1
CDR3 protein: CASSQDKGGQGFGYTF
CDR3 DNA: TGCGCCAGCAGCCAAGATAAGGGGGGACAGGGATTTGGCTACACCTTC

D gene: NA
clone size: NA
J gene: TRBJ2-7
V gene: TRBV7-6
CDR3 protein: CASSLGASSSYEQYF
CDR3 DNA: TGTGCCAGCAGCCTTGGGGCCAGTTCCTCCTACGAGCAGTACTTC

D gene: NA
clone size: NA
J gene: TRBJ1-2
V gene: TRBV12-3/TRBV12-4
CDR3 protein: CASSLRGGYTF
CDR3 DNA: TGTGCCAGCAGTTTAAGGGGAGGCTACACCTTC

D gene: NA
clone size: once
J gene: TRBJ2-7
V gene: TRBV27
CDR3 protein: CASRDGGGSYEQYF
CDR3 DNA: TGTGCCAGCAGGGACGGAGGAGGCTCCTACGAGCAGTACTTC

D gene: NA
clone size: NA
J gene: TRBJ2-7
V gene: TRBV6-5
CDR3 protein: CASSQEGSYEQYF
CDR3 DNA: TGTGCCAGCAGTCAGGAGGGCTCCTACGAGCAGTACTTC

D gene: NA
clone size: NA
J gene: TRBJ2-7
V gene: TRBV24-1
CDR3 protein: CATRTDRYEQYF
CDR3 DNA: TGTGCCACCAGGACAGACCGATACGAGCAGTACTTC

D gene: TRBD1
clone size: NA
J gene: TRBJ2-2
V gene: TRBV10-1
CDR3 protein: CASSSLTGRYTGELFF
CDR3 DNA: TGCGCCAGCAGTTCTTTGACAGGGCGGTACACCGGGGAGCTGTTTTTT

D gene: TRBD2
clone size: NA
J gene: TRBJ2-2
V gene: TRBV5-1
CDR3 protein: CASSFLPSGVDTGELFF
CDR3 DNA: TGCGCCAGCAGCTTCCTTCCTAGCGGGGTCGACACCGGGGAGCTGTTTTTT

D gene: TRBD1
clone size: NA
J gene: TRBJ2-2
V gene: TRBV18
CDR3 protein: CASSSPGTGSDGELFF
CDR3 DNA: TGTGCCAGCTCATCCCCCGGGACAGGGTCTGACGGGGAGCTGTTTTTT

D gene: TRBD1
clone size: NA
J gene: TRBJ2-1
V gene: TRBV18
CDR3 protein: CASSLRTGRSYNEQFF
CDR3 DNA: TGTGCCAGCTCCCTCCGGACAGGGAGGTCCTACAATGAGCAGTTCTTC

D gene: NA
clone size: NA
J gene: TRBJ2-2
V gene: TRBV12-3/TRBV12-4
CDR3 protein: CASTPSLTGELFF
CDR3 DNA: TGTGCCAGCACCCCATCACTCACCGGGGAGCTGTTTTTT

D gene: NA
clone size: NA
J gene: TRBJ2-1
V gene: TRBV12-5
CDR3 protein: CASGSGASSYNEQFF
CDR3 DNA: TGTGCTAGTGGTTCAGGGGCGAGCTCCTACAATGAGCAGTTCTTC